The following is a TCR beta chain sequence with its context. Its antigen is as yet unknown. There were TCR beta CDR3 regions amplified from RNA transcripts. Researchers ran a first-round RT-PCR on the TCR CDR3 using the HTBI primer set. From the multiplex PCR reads, TCRdb called clonotypes with MiXCR, one entry per CDR3 protein. This table holds a few hundred thousand distinct CDR3 sequences, approximately 25% found once. The data were taken from a study of T cells in Graves' hyperthyroidism and ophthalmopathy. The study's findings and limits: Onset of ophthalmopathy came a median roughly 6.5 months after the model predicted it.

Germline V gives CDR1 LGHNT, CDR2 FRNRAP. This CDR3 is 14 amino acids long. J gave up 3 bases and V 10 bases, and 6 bases lay outside the gene matches. The specimen was blood. This sequence joins TRBV12-5 and TRBJ2-1; the match to TRBD2 covers 10 bases. This clonotype was sampled from a man aged 45-65 years with Graves' hyperthyroidism. The CDR3 DNA sequence: TGTGCTACCATCTCTAGCGGGAGCTACAATGAGCAGTTCTTC. This translates into CATISSGSYNEQFF.